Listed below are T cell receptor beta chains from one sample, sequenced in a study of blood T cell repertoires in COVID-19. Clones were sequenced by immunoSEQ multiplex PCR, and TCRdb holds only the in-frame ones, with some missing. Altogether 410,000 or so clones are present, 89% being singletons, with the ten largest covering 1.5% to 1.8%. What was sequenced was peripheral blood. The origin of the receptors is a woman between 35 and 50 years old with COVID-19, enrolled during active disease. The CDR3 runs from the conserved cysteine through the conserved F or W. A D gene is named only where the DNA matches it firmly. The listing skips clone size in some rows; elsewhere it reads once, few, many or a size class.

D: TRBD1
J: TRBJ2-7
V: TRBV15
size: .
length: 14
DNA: TGTGCCACCAGCATCCGGACAGGGGAAGTCGAGCAGTACTTC
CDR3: CATSIRTGEVEQYF

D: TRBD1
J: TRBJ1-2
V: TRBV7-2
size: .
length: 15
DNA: TGTGCCAGCACCCTACAGGGGGCGACCCTAGGTGGCTACACCTTC
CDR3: CASTLQGATLGGYTF

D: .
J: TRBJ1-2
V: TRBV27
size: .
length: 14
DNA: TGTGCCAGCAGTGAACAGGGACGGGTTTATGGCTACACCTTC
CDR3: CASSEQGRVYGYTF

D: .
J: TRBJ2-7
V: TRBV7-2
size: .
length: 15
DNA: TGTGCCAGCAGCCCGCTGTGGGCGAAAACCTACGAGCAGTACTTC
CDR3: CASSPLWAKTYEQYF

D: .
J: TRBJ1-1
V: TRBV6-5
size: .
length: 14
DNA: TGTGCCAGCAGTAGACAGACGTTGAGCACTGAAGCTTTCTTT
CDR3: CASSRQTLSTEAFF

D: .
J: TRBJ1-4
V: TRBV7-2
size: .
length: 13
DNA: TGTGCCAGCAGCCAAGATGGTGAGGAAAAACTGTTTTTT
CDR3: CASSQDGEEKLFF

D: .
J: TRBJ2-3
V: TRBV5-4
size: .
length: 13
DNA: TGTGCCAGCAGCAGTCGGAACGGGGATACGCAGTATTTT
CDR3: CASSSRNGDTQYF

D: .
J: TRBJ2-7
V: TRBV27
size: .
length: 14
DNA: TGTGCCAGCAGTCAGAAGCCAGGAACCTACGAGCAGTACTTC
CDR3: CASSQKPGTYEQYF

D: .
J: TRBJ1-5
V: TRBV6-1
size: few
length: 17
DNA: TGTGCCAGCAGTGACGGCAGGGCCTTATATAGCAATCAGCCCCAGCATTTT
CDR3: CASSDGRALYSNQPQHF

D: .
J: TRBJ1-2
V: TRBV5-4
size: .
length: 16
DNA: TGTGCCAGCAGCTTGGCCGGGGTCTCAGCTAACTATGGCTACACCTTC
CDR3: CASSLAGVSANYGYTF

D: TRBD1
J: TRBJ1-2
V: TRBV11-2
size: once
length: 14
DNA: TGTGCCAGCAGCTTCGACAGGGTCGACTATGGCTACACCTTC
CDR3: CASSFDRVDYGYTF

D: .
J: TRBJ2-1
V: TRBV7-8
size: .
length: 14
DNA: TGTGCCAGCAGCTTAGAGCGGTCCGCGAGTGAGCAGTTCTTC
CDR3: CASSLERSASEQFF

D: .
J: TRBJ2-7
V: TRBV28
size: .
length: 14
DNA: TGTGCCAGCAGTTTTGGCCCTAGCTCCTACGAGCAGTACTTC
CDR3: CASSFGPSSYEQYF

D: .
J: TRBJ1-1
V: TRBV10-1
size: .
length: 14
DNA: TGCGCCAGCACTTGTTCGGGGAAAGCCCCTGAAGCTTTCTTT
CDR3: CASTCSGKAPEAFF

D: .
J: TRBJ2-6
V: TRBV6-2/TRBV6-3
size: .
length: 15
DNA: TGTGCCAGCAGTTTAACAGGGTCTGGGGCCAACGTCCTGACTTTC
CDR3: CASSLTGSGANVLTF

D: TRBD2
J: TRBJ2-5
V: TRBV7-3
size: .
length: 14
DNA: TGTGCCAGCAGCCCCCGTGCGGGGGAAGAGACCCAGTACTTC
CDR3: CASSPRAGEETQYF

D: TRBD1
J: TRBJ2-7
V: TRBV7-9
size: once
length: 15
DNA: TGTGCCAGCACCCGTTCGGGACAGGAGGCCCACGAGCAGTACTTC
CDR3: CASTRSGQEAHEQYF

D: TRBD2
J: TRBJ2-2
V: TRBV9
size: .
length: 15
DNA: TGTGCCAGCAGCCCTTCGGGGGGAGTCACCGGGGAGCTGTTTTTT
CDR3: CASSPSGGVTGELFF

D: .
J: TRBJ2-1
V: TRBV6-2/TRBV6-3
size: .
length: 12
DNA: TGTGCCAGCAGCCAACTCACAGGGGAGCAGTTCTTC
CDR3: CASSQLTGEQFF

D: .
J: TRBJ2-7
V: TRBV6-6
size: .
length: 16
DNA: TGTGCCAGCAGTTACCCTACCCAGGGATCTATCTACGAGCAGTACTTC
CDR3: CASSYPTQGSIYEQYF

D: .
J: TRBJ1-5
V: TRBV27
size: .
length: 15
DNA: TGTGCCAGCAGACCTTTCTCGGGGAGGAATCAGCCCCAGCATTTT
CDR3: CASRPFSGRNQPQHF

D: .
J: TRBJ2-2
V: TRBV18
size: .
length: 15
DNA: TGTGCCAGCTCCCCAAGCCAGGGTAACACCGGGGAGCTGTTTTTT
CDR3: CASSPSQGNTGELFF

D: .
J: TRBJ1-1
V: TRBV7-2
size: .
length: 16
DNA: TGTGCCAGCAGCTTAACAGACCCAGGGGCCTGGACTGAAGCTTTCTTT
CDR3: CASSLTDPGAWTEAFF

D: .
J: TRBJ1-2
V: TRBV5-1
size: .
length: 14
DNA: TGCGCCAGCAGCTTGGGACAACAAAACTATGGCTACACCTTC
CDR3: CASSLGQQNYGYTF

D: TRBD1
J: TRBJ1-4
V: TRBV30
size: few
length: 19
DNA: TGTGCCTGGAGTGTAAAGGGGACAGGAGGGGGTTTGAATGATGAAAAACTGTTTTTT
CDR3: CAWSVKGTGGGLNDEKLFF

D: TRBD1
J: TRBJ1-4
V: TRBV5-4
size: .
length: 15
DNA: TGTGCCAGCAGCGAGGGACAGGGAGGAGGTGAAAAACTGTTTTTT
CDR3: CASSEGQGGGEKLFF